Listed here are 3 T cell receptor beta chains from one sample, sequenced in a study of cytomegalovirus exposure and HLA in healthy donors. PCR was performed using 60 Vbeta and 13 Jbeta primers. Assay: immunoSEQ multiplex PCR; the TCRdb copy retains only in-frame clones and omits some. This repertoire shows around 120,000 clones, roughly 63% found once; its top ten account for about 9%. Sequencing used PBMCs. These receptors came from a man aged 35-49 years in good health and CMV-seropositive.

The chain uses TRBV4-2 and TRBJ2-5; 14 bases are shared with TRBD2. There are 16 residues in the CDR3. J lost 1 base, V lost 3 bases, and 1 base had no gene match. Per germline, CDR1 LGHNA and CDR2 YNFKEQ. As DNA, the CDR3 is TGTGCCAGCAGCCAGACTAGCGGGAGGGGCCAAGAGACCCAGTACTTC. Its protein is CASSQTSGRGQETQYF.

The chain employs TRBV2 and TRBJ1-2, with D perhaps matching TRBD1 (5 bases). The CDR3 is made up of 14 amino acids. Trimming removed 4 bases at V and 6 bases at J, with 15 bases between. The germline V gene has CDR1 SNHLY and CDR2 FYNNEI. This CDR3 reads CASSVHRQGNGYTF. The CDR3 nucleotides read TGTGCCAGCAGTGTTCATCGGCAGGGTAATGGCTACACCTTC.

The V call is TRBV5-1, the J call TRBJ2-2; no clear D gene. V dropped 5 bases and J dropped 1 base, with 6 bases sitting between them. The CDR3 is 13 residues long. Germline V gene lookup returns CDR1 SGHRS and CDR2 YFSETQ. The CDR3 nucleotides read TGCGCCAGCAGTCCAGGGAACACCGGGGAGCTGTTTTTT. Translated: CASSPGNTGELFF.